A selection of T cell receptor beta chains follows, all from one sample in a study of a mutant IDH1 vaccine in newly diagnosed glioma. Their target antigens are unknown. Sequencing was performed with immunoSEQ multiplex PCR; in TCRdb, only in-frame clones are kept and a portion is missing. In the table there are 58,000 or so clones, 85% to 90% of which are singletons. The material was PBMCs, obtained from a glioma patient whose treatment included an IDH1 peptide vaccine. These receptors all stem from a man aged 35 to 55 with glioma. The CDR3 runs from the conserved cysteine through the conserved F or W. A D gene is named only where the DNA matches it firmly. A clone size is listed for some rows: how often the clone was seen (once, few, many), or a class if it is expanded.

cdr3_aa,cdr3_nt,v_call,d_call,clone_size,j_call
CASSGTYQETQYF,TGTGCCAGCAGTGGCACATACCAAGAGACCCAGTACTTC,TRBV6-1,NA,few,TRBJ2-5
CASSLQAFTGELFF,TGTGCCAGCAGTTTACAGGCGTTCACCGGGGAGCTGTTTTTT,TRBV27,NA,NA,TRBJ2-2
CASSGHAETGGASYEQYF,TGTGCCAGCAGCGGGCACGCGGAAACAGGGGGCGCGTCCTACGAGCAGTACTTC,TRBV9,TRBD1,NA,TRBJ2-7
CASSTEEREQGRAYNEQFF,TGTGCCAGCAGCACGGAAGAGCGTGAACAGGGGCGCGCCTACAATGAGCAGTTCTTC,TRBV21-1,NA,NA,TRBJ2-1
CASWDRGRDTEAFF,TGTGCCAGTTGGGACAGGGGGCGGGACACTGAAGCTTTCTTT,TRBV19,TRBD1,NA,TRBJ1-1
CASSQRRSGGAETQYF,TGCGCCAGCAGCCAACGAAGGAGCGGAGGGGCAGAGACCCAGTACTTC,TRBV4-1,NA,NA,TRBJ2-5
CSAGEETQYF,TGCAGTGCAGGGGAAGAGACCCAGTACTTC,TRBV20-1,NA,NA,TRBJ2-5
CASSQRLADQETQYF,TGTGCCAGCAGTCAAAGACTAGCGGACCAAGAGACCCAGTACTTC,TRBV6-6,TRBD2,NA,TRBJ2-5
CASTLLAMSTDTQYF,TGTGCCAGCACGCTACTAGCGATGAGCACAGATACGCAGTATTTT,TRBV6-1,TRBD2,NA,TRBJ2-3
CASSPRNSDGYTF,TGTGCCAGCTCACCACGGAACAGTGATGGCTACACCTTC,TRBV18,NA,NA,TRBJ1-2